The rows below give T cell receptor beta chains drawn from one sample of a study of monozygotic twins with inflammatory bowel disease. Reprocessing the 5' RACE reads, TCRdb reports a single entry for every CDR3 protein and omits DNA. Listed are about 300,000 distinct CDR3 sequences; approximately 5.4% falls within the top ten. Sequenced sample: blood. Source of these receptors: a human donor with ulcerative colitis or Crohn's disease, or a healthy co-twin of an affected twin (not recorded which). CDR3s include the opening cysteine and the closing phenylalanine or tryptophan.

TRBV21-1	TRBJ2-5	CASRTGCHQETQYF
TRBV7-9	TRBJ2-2	CASSLDGAGELFF
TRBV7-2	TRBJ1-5	CASSSGRNQPQHF
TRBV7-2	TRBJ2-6	CASSPRTGSGANVLTF
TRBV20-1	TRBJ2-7	CSASINRVYEQYF
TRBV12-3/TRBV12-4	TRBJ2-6	CASQPSGANVLTF
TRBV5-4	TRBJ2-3	CASSPQLAGSSDTQYF
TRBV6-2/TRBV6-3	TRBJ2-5	CASSYSMTSVQTQYF
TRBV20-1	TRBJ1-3	CSVGGARGNTIYF
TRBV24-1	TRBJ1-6	CATSDGLNSPLHF
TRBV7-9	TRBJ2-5	CASSLLGTSGLQETQYF
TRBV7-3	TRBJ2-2	CASSLKGAPTGELFF
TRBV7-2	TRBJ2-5	CASSLSQGRGTQYF
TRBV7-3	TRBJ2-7	CASSLADRGYEQYF
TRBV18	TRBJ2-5	CASSPPDTAQETQYF
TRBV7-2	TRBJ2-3	CASSLMRGDLRNTQYF
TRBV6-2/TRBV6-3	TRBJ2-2	CASTHWRVNTGELFF
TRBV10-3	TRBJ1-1	CAIGEGVQRNTEAFF
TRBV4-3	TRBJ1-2	CASSQEHISNYGYTF
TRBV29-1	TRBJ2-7	CSVSGTLSYEQYF
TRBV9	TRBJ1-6	CASSVGTGSPLHF
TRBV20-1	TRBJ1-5	CSARPTGATQPQHF
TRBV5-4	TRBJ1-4	CASSLSSGTEKLFF
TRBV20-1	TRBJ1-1	CSARGGQGARTEAFF
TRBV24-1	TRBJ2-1	CATSDPRQPYNEQFF
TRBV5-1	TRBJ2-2	CASSRTGGNTGELFF
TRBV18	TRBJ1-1	CASSFDRMNTEAFF
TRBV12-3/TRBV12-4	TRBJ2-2	CASMGGLNTGELFF
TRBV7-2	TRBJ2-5	CASSRDSLETQYF
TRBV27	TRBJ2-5	CASSLTGRGETQYF
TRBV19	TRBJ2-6	CASSIRGAGANVLTF
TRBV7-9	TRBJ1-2	CASSVPVTGFAYGYTF
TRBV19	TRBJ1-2	CATLGFHYGYTF